This T cell receptor (beta chain) originates from a study of cytomegalovirus exposure and HLA in healthy donors. Study-wide results and limits: There were about 160 TCR beta chains listed as cytomegalovirus-associated. Analyzed later, association rates of TCRs varied across HLA loci, with DRB1 most and HLA-C fewest.

This CDR3 is built from 15 residues. Trimming cost V 7 bases and J 5 bases; bases outside gene matches: 11. Per the germline V gene, CDR1 is SNHLY and CDR2 is FYNNEI. Vbeta (60) and Jbeta (13) primers were used in the PCR. Here immunoSEQ multiplex PCR was the method, and the copy in TCRdb shows in-frame clones only, minus some. Of approximately 190,000 clones in the sample, about 77% were seen once. Regarding this clone: Antigen specificity is unknown.

This receptor was identified in a woman aged 25 to 39 in good health and CMV-seropositive. Sequenced: PBMCs. The chain couples TRBV2 to TRBJ2-5; 9 bases are shared with TRBD2. The CDR3 nucleotides read TGTGCCAGCAAGGGCGGGGGGGCCGGTGATGAGACCCAGTACTTC. It encodes CASKGGGAGDETQYF.